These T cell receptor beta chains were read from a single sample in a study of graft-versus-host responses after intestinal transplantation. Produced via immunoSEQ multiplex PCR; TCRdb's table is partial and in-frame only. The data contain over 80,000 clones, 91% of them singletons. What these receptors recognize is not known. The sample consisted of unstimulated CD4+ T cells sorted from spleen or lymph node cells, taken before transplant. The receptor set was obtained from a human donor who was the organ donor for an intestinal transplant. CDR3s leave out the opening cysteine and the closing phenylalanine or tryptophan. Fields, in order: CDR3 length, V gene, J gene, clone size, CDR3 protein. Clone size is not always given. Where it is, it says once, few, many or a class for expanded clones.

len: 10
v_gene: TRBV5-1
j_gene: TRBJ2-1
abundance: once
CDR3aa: ASSFTGSEQF

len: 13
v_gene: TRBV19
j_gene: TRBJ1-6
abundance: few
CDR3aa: ASSRRGIANSPLH

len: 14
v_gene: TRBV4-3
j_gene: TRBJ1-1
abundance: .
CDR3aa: ASSQVPGQTNTEAF

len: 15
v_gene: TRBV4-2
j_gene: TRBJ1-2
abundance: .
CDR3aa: ASSQPQTLGTGYGYT

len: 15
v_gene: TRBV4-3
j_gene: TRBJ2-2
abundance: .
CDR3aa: ASSQVAGGPGTGELF

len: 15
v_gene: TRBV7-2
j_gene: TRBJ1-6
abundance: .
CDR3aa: ASSLAQGGANSSPLH

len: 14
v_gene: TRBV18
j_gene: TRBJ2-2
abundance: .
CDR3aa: ASSPQRAWNTGELF

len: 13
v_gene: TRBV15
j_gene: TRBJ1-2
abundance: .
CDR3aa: ATSRGTTGDYGYT

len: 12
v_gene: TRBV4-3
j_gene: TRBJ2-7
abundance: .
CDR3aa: ASSQGAGTYEQY

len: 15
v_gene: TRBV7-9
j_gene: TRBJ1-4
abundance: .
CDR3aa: ASSLGLDSLGMEKLF

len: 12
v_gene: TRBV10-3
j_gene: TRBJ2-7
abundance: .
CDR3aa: AIRNQGASYEQY

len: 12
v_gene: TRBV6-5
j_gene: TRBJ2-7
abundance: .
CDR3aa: ASSPRDRLYEQY

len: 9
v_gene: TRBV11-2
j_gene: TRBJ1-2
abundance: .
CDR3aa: ASSSNYGYT

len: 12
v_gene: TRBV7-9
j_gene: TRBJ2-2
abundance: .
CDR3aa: ASSTLHNTGELF

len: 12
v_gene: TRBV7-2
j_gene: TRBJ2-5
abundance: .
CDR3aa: ASSRGTVQETQY

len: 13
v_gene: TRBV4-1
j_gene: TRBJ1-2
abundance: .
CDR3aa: ASSRHDRTGDGYT

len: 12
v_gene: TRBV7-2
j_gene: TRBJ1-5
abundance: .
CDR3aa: ASSLVGGHQPQH

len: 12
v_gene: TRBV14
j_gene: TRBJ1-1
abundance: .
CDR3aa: ASSPTTGGTEAF

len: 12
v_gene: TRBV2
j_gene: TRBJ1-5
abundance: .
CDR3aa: ASSEGQRDQPQH

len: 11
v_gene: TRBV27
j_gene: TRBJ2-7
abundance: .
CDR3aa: ASSWGLAGQQY

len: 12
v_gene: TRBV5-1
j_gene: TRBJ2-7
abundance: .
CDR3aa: ASSPTQGGYEQY